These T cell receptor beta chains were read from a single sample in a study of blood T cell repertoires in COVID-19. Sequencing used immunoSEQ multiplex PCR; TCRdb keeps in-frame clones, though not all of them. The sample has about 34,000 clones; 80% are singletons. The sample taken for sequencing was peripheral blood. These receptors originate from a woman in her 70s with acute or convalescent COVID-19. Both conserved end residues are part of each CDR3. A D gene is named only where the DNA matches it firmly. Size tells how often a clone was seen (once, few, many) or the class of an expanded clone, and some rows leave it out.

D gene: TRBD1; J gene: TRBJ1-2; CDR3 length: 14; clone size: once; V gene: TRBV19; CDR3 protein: CASRRDRLSYGYTF; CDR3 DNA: TGTGCCAGTAGGCGGGACAGACTCTCCTATGGCTACACCTTC
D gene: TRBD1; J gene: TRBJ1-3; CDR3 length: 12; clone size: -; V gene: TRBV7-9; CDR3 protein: CASSGQGSTIYF; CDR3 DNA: TGTGCCAGCTCAGGACAGGGGTCTACCATATATTTT
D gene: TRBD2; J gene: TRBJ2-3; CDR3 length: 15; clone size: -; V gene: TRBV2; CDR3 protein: CASSFSGGATDTQYF; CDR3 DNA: TGTGCCAGCAGCTTTAGCGGGGGGGCCACAGATACGCAGTATTTT
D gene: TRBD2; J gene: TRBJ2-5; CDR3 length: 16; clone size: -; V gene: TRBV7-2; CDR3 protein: CASSLQVAGLGETQYF; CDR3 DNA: TGTGCCAGCAGCTTACAGGTAGCGGGGTTAGGCGAGACCCAGTACTTC
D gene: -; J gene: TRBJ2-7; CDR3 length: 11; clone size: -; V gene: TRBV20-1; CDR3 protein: CSARLVYEQYF; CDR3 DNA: TGCAGTGCGAGACTCGTCTACGAGCAGTACTTC
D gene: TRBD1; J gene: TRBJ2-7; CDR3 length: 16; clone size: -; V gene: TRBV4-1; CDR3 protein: CASSQHPERDRDEQYF; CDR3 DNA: TGCGCCAGCAGCCAACACCCAGAGAGGGACAGGGACGAGCAGTACTTC
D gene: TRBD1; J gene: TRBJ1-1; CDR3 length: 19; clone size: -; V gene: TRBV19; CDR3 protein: CATNRNGASLLRGSTEAFF; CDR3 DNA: TGTGCCACAAACCGCAATGGGGCAAGCCTACTCAGGGGGAGCACTGAAGCTTTCTTT
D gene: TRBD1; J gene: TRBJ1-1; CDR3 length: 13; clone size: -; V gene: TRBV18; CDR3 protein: CASFTGGNTEAFF; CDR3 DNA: TGTGCCAGCTTCACAGGGGGGAACACTGAAGCTTTCTTT
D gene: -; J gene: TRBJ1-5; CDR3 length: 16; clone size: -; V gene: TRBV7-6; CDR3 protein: CASSLGGGDSNQPQHF; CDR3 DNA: TGTGCCAGCAGCTTAGGAGGGGGGGATAGCAATCAGCCCCAGCATTTT
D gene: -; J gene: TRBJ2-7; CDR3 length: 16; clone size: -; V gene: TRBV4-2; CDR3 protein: CASSQDTADNRDEQYF; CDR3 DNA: TGTGCCAGCAGCCAAGATACCGCGGACAATCGGGACGAGCAGTACTTC
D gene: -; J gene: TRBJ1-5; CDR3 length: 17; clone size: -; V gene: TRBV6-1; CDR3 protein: CASSEGWRWGSGWPQHF; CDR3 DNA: TGTGCCAGCAGTGAAGGTTGGCGTTGGGGGAGCGGGTGGCCCCAGCATTTT
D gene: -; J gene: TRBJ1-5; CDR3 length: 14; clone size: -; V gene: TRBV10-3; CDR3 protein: CAISSQGLAQPQHF; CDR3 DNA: TGTGCCATCAGTTCCCAGGGGTTGGCTCAGCCCCAGCATTTT
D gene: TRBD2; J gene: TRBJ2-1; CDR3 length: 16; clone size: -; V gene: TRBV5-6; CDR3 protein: CASSLWSGNLYNEQFF; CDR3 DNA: TGTGCCAGCAGCTTGTGGAGCGGGAATCTATACAATGAGCAGTTCTTC
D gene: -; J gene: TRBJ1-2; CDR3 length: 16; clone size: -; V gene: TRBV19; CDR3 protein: CASSTTLEGSGYGYTF; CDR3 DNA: TGTGCCAGTAGTACCACCTTGGAGGGATCAGGTTATGGCTACACCTTC
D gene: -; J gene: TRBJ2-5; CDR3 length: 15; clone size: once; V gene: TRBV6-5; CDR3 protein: CASSPVEMRQETQYF; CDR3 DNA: TGTGCCAGCAGTCCCGTCGAGATGCGGCAAGAGACCCAGTACTTC
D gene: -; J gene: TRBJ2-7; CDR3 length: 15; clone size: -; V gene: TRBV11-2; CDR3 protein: CASSLDRMGPYEQYF; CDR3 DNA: TGTGCCAGCAGCTTAGATCGAATGGGGCCCTACGAGCAGTATTTC
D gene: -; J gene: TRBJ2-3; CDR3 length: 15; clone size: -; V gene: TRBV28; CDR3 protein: CASSFTRVPPDTQYF; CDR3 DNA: TGTGCCAGCAGTTTTACGAGGGTTCCACCAGATACGCAGTATTTT
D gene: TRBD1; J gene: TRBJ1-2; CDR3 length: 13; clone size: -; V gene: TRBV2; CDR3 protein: CASSGQGANGYTF; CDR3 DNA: TGTGCCAGCAGTGGACAGGGGGCAAATGGCTACACCTTC
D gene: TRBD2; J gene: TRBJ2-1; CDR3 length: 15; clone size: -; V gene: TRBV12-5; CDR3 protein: CASASEAGAYNEQFF; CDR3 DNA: TGTGCTAGTGCCTCCGAAGCGGGGGCCTACAATGAGCAGTTCTTC
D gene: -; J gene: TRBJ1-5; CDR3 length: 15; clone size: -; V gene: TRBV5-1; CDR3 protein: CASSLAGGSNQPQHF; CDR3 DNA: TGCGCCAGCAGCTTGGCGGGGGGTAGCAATCAGCCCCAGCATTTT
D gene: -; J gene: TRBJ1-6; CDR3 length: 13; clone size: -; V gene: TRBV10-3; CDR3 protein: CAIGRDYNSPLHF; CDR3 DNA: TGTGCCATCGGCAGGGACTATAATTCACCCCTCCACTTT
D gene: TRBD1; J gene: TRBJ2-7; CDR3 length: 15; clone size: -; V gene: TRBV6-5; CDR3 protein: CASSYAQGGPYEQYF; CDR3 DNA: TGTGCCAGCAGTTACGCACAGGGGGGTCCCTACGAGCAGTACTTC
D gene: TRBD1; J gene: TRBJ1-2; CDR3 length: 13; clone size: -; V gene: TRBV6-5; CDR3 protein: CASKRTGDYGYTF; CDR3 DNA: TGTGCCAGCAAAAGGACAGGGGACTATGGCTACACCTTC
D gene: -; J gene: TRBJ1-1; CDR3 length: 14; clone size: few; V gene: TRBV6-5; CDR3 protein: CASRAQGANTEAFF; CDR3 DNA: TGTGCCAGCAGGGCCCAAGGGGCAAACACTGAAGCTTTCTTT
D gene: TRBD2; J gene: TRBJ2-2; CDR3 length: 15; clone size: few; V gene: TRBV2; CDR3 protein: CASSSGTRSLGELFF; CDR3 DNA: TGTGCCAGCAGTTCCGGGACTAGAAGTTTGGGGGAGCTGTTTTTT
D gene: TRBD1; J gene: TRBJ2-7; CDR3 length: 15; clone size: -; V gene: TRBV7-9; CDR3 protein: CASSLGTGKSYEQYF; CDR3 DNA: TGTGCCAGCAGCCTGGGGACAGGGAAATCCTACGAGCAGTACTTC
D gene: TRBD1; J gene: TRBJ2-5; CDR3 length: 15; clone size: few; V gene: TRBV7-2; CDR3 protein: CASSAQQGAMETQYF; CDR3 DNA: TGTGCCAGCAGCGCCCAACAGGGGGCAATGGAGACCCAGTACTTC
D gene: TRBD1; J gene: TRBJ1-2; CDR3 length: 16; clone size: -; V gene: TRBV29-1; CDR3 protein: CSVDGPMTGEGYGYTF; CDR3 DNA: TGCAGCGTTGATGGACCTATGACAGGGGAGGGCTATGGCTACACCTTC
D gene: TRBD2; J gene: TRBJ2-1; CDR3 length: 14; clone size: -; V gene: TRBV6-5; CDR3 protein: CASRGLGYYNEQFF; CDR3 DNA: TGTGCCAGCAGGGGACTAGGGTACTACAATGAGCAGTTCTTC
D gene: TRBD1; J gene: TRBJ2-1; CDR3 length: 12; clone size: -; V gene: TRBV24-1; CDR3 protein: CATSDLQGVQFF; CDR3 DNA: TGTGCCACCAGTGATTTACAGGGGGTACAGTTCTTC
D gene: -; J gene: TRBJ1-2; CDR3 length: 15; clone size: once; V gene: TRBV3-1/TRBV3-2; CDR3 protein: CASSQETGMGYGYTF; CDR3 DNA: TGTGCCAGCAGCCAAGAAACAGGGATGGGGTATGGCTACACCTTC
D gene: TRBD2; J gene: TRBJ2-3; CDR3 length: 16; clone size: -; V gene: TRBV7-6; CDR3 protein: CASSLAFSGGTDTQYF; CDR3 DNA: TGTGCCAGCAGCTTAGCGTTCAGCGGGGGGACAGATACGCAGTATTTT
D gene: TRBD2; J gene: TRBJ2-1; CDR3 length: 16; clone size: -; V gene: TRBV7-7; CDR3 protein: CASSLGTDLAGDEQFF; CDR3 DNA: TGTGCTAGCAGCTTAGGAACGGACCTAGCGGGGGATGAGCAGTTCTTC
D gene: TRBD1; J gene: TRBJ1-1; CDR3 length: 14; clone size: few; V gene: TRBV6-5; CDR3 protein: CASIGTGLITEAFF; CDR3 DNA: TGTGCCAGCATAGGGACAGGGTTAATAACTGAAGCTTTCTTT
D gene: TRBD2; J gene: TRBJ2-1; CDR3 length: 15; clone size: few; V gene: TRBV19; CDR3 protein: CASSIGPSGRYEQFF; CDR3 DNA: TGTGCCAGTAGTATAGGCCCTAGCGGGAGATATGAGCAGTTCTTC
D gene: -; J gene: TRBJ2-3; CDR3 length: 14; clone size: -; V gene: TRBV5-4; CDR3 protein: CASSSEQGTDTQYF; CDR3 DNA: TGTGCCAGCAGCTCCGAACAGGGCACAGATACGCAGTATTTT
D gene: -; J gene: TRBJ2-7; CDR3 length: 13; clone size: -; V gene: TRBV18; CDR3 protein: CASSPPDSYEQYF; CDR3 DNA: TGTGCCAGCTCACCACCGGACAGCTACGAGCAGTACTTC
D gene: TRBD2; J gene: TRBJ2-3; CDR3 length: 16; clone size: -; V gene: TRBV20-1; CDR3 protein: CSASRWASGGAGTQYF; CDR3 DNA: TGCAGTGCTAGTCGCTGGGCTAGCGGGGGGGCCGGTACGCAGTATTTT
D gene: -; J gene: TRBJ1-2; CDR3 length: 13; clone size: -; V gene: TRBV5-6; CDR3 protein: CASSLGGGYGYTF; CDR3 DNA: TGTGCCAGCAGCTTGGGGGGAGGCTATGGCTACACCTTC
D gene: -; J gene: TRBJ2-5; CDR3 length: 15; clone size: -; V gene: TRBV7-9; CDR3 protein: CASSLRQTNQETQYF; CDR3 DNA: TGTGCCAGCAGCTTAAGACAGACCAACCAAGAGACCCAGTACTTC
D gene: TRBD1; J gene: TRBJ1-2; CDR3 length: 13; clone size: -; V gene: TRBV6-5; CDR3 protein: CASSLRGEEGYTF; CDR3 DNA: TGTGCCAGCAGCCTCAGGGGGGAAGAAGGCTACACCTTC
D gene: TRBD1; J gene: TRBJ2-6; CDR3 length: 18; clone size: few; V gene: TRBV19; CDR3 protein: CASSRRGQGTGGANVLTF; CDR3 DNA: TGTGCCAGTAGTCGACGGGGACAGGGTACGGGTGGGGCCAACGTCCTGACTTTC
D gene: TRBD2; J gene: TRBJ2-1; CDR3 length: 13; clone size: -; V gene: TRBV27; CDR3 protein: CASKLAGYNEQFF; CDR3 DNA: TGTGCCAGCAAACTAGCGGGATACAATGAGCAGTTCTTC
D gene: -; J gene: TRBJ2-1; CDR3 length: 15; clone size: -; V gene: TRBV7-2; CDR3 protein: CASSLAGATYNEQFF; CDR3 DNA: TGTGCCAGCAGCTTAGCGGGGGCCACCTACAATGAGCAGTTCTTC
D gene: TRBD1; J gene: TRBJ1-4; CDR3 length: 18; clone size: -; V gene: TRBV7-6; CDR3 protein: CASSLDWGQPVANEKLFF; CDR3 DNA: TGTGCCAGCAGCTTAGATTGGGGACAGCCGGTGGCGAATGAAAAACTGTTTTTT
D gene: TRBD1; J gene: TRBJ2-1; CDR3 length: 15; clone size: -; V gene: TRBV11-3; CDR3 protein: CASSFGTGQTDEQFF; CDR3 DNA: TGTGCCAGCAGCTTCGGCACGGGACAGACGGATGAGCAGTTCTTC
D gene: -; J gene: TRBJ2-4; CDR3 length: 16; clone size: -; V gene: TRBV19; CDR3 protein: CASSTGPGLAKNIQYF; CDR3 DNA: TGTGCCAGTAGCACCGGGCCGGGACTAGCCAAAAACATTCAGTACTTC
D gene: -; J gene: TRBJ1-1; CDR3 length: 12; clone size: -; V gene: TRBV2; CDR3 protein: CASINRWTEAFF; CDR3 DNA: TGTGCCAGCATTAACAGGTGGACTGAAGCTTTCTTT
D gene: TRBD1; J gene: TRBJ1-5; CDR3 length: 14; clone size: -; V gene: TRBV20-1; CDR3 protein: CSASDRGGNQPQHF; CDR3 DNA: TGCAGTGCTAGTGACAGGGGAGGCAATCAGCCCCAGCATTTT
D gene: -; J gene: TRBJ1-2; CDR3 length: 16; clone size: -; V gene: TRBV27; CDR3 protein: CASSHWTASAGYGYTF; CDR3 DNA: TGTGCCAGCAGCCACTGGACAGCCTCGGCAGGCTATGGCTACACCTTC
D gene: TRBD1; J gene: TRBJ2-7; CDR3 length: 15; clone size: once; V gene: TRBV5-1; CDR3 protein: CASSLGDRDVGEQYF; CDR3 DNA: TGCGCCAGCAGCTTGGGGGACAGGGACGTGGGTGAGCAGTACTTC
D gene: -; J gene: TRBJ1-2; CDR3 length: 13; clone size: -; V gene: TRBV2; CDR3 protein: CASISGTRYGYTF; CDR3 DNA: TGTGCCAGCATTAGTGGGACACGGTATGGCTACACCTTC
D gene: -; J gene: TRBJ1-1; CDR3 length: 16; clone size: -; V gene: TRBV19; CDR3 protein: CASRDTGPRMNTEAFF; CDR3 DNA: TGTGCCAGTAGGGACACAGGGCCCAGGATGAACACTGAAGCTTTCTTT
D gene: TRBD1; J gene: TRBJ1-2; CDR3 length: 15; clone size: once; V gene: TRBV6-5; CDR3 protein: CASSYSDRGIYGYTF; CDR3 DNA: TGTGCCAGCAGTTACTCGGACAGGGGCATCTATGGCTACACCTTC
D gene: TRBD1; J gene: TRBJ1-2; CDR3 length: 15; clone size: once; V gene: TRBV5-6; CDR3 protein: CASSFLHRGDYGYTF; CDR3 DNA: TGTGCCAGCAGCTTTTTGCACAGGGGAGACTATGGCTACACCTTC
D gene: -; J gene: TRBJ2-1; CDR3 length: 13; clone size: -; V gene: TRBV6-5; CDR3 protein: CASRTGHYNEQFF; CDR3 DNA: TGTGCCAGTCGTACGGGACATTACAATGAGCAGTTCTTC